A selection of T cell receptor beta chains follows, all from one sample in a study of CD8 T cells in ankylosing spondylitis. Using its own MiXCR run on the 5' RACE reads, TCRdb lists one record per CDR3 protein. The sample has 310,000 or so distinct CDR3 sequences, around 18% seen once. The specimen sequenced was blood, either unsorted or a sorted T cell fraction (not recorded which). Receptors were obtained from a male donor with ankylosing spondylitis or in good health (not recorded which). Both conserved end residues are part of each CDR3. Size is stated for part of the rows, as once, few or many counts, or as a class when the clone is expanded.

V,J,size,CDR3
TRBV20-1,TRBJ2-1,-,CSASGLAGARSYNEQFF
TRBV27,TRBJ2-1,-,CASRWRENEQFF
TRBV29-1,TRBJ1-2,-,CSVDRRDRGHGDYGYTF
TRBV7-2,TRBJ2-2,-,CASSPTSGGRNTGELFF
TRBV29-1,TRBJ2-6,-,CSGQTGETSGANVLTF
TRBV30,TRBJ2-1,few,CAWKRGSSYNEQFF
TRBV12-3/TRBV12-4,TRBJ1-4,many,CASSPTGEQRKLFF
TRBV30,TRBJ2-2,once,CAWSVVRGKAGELFF
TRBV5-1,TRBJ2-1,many,CASSLAAANNEQFF
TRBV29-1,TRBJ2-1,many,CSANPSNNEQFF
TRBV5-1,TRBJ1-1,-,CASSLIRGDTEAFF
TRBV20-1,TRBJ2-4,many,CSATTDTGFRNIQYF